In this sample, the clone carrying this T cell receptor (beta chain) turned up a few times. This entry comes from a study of blood T cell repertoires in COVID-19. Here immunoSEQ multiplex PCR was the method, and the copy in TCRdb shows in-frame clones only, minus some. Of 180,000 or so clones in the sample, about four fifths were seen once. The trim removed 0 bases at V and 8 bases at J, leaving 5 bases unmatched. There are 14 residues in the CDR3. Germline V gene sequence: CDR1 MNHEY, CDR2 SVGAGI. The sequence was obtained from a middle-aged man who had recovered from COVID-19. The gene calls are TRBV6-5 and TRBJ1-2; 8 bases match TRBD1. The sample taken for sequencing was PBMCs or T cells enriched from blood (not recorded which). The CDR3 sequence: CASSYSPGGWGYTF. The CDR3 DNA reads as TGTGCCAGCAGTTACTCTCCAGGGGGCTGGGGCTACACCTTC.